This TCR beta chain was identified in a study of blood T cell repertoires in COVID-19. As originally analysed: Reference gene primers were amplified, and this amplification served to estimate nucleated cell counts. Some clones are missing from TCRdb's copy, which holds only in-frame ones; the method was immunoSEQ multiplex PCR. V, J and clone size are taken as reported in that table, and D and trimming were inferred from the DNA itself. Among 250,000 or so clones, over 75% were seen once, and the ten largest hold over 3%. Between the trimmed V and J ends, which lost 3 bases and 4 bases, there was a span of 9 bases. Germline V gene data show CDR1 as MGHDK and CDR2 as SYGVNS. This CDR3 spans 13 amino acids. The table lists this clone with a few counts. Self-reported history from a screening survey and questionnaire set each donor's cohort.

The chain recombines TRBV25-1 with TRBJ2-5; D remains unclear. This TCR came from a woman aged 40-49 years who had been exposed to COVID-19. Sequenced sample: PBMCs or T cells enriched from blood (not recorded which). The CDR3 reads CASSEPRRETQYF. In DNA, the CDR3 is TGTGCCAGCAGTGAGCCTAGACGAGAGACCCAGTACTTC.